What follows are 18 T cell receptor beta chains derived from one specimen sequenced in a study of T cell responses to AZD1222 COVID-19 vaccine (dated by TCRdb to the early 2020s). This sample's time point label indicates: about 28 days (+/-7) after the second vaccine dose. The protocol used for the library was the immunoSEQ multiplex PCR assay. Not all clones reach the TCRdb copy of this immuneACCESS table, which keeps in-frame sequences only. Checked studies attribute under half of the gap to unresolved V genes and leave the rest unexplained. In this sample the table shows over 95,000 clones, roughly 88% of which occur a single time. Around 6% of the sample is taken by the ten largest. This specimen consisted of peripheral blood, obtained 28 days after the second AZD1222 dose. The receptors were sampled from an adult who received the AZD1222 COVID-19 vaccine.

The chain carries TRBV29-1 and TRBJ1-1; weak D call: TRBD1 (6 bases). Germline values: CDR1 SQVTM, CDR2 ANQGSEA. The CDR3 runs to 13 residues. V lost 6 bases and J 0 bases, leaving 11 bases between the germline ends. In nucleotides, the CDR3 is TGCAGCGTGGGGGCCCAGATGAACACTGAAGCTTTCTTT. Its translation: CSVGAQMNTEAFF.

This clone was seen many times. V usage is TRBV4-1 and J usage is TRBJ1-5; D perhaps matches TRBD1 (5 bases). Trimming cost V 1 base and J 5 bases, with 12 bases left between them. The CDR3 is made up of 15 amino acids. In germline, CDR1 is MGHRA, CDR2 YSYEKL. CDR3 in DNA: TGCGCCAGCAGCCAAGGCTGGGGGGAGCATCAGCCCCAGCATTTT. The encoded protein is CASSQGWGEHQPQHF.

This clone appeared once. CDR3 sequence: CASSLGQYEQYF. The CDR3 coding sequence is TGTGCCAGCAGCTTGGGACAGTACGAGCAGTACTTC. The J gene is TRBJ2-7, the V gene TRBV5-8, with D possibly being TRBD1 (5 bases). Trimming removed 0 bases from V and 4 bases from J, with 5 bases in between. CDR3 length equals 12 residues. Per the germline V gene, CDR1 is SGHTS and CDR2 is YDEGEE.

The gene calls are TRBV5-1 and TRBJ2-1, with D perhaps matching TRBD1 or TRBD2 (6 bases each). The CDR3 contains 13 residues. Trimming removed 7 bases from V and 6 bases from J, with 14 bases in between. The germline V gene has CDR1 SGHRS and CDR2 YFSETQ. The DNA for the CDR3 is TGCGCCAGCGGACGTGGGGGGCCCAATGAGCAGTTCTTC. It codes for CASGRGGPNEQFF.

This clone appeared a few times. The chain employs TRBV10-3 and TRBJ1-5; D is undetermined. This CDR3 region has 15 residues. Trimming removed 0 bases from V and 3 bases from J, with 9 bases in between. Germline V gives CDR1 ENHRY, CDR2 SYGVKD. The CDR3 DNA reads TGTGCCATCAGTGAGTCTGGCGGAAACAATCAGCCCCAGCATTTT. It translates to CAISESGGNNQPQHF.

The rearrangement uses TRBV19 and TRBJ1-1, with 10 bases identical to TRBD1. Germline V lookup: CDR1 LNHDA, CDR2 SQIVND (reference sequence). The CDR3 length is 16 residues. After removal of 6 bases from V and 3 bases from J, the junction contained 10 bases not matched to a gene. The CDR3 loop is CASSQKGTGAYTEAFF. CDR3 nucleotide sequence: TGTGCCAGTAGCCAGAAAGGGACAGGGGCGTACACTGAAGCTTTCTTT. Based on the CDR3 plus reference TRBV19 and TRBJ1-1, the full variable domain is DGGITQSPKYLFRKEGQNVTLSCEQNLNHDAMYWYRQDPGQGLRLIYYSQIVNDFQKGDIAEGYSVSREKKESFPLTVTSAQKNPTAFYLCASSQKGTGAYTEAFFGQGTRLTVV.

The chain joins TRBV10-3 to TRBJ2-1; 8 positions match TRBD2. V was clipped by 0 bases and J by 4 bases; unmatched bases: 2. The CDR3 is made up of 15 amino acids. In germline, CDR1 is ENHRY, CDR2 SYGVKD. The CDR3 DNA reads TGTGCCATCAGTGAGTCTTTAGCGGGATACAATGAGCAGTTCTTC. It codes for CAISESLAGYNEQFF.

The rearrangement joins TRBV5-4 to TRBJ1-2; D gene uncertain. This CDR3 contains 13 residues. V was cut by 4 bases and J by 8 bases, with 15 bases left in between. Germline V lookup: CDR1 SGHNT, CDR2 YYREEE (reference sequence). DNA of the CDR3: TGTGCCAGCAGCCTGTTTGTGGGCGCGGGCTACACCTTC. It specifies CASSLFVGAGYTF.

CDR3 in DNA: TGTGCCAGCAGCTCGACAGAGAACTATGGCTACACCTTC. It is translated as CASSSTENYGYTF. The chain couples TRBV7-9 to TRBJ1-2, with TRBD1 as a possible D gene (5 bases). CDR1 and CDR2 (germline): SEHNR, FQNEAQ (reference sequence). This CDR3 has 13 residues. V was trimmed by 4 bases and J by 2 bases, leaving 8 bases between them.

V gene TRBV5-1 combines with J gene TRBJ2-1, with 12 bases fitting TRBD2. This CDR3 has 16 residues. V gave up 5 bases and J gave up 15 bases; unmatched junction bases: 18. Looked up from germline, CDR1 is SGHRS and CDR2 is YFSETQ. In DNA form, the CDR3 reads TGCGCCAGCAGGCAAACTAGCGGGGGGCCCCAGATACTTCCGTTCTTC. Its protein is CASRQTSGGPQILPFF. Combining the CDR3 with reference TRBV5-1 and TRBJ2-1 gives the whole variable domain KAGVTQTPRYLIKTRGQQVTLSCSPISGHRSVSWYQQTPGQGLQFLFEYFSETQRNKGNFPGRFSGRQFSNSRSEMNVSTLELGDSALYLCASRQTSGGPQILPFFGPGTRLTVL.

The CDR3 spells CASSRGSTEAFF. In DNA, the CDR3 is TGTGCCAGCAGTCGGGGGAGCACTGAAGCTTTCTTT. The gene calls are TRBV28 and TRBJ1-1, with TRBD1 as a possible D gene (5 bases). V lost 5 bases and J 4 bases, leaving 8 bases between the germline ends. The CDR3 extends over 12 amino acids. Germline CDR1 is MDHEN and CDR2 is SYDVKM.

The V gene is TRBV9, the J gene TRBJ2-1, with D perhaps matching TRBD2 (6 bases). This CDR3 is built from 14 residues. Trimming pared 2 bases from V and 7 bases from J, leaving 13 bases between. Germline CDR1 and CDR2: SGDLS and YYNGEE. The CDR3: CASSVTSRENEQFF. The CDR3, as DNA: TGTGCCAGCAGCGTGACGTCCCGGGAGAATGAGCAGTTCTTC. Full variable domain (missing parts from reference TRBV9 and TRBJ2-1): DSGVTQTPKHLITATGQRVTLRCSPRSGDLSVYWYQQSLDQGLQFLIQYYNGEERAKGNILERFSAQQFPDLHSELNLSSLELGDSALYFCASSVTSRENEQFFGPGTRLTVL.

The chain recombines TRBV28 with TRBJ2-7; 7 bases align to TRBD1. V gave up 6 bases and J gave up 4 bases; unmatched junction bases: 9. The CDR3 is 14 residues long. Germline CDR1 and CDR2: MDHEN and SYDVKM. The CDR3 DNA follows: TGTGCCAGCAGCTGGACCGGGACAGCATACGAGCAGTACTTC. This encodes CASSWTGTAYEQYF.

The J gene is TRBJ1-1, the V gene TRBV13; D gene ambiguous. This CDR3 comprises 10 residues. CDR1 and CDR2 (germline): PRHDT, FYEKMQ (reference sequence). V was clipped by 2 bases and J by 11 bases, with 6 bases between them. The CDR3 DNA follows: TGTGCCAGCAGCTTACTTGGCGCTTTCTTT. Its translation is CASSLLGAFF. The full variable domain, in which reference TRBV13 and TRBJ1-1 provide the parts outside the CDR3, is AAGVIQSPRHLIKEKRETATLKCYPIPRHDTVYWYQQGPGQDPQFLISFYEKMQSDKGSIPDRFSAQQFSDYHSELNMSSLELGDSALYFCASSLLGAFFGQGTRLTVV.

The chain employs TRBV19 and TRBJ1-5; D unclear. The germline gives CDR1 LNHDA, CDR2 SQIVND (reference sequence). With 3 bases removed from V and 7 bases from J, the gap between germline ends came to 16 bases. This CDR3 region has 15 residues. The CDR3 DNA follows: TGTGCCAGTAGTATTGAGTTGGGATTACGCCAGCCCCAGCATTTT. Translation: CASSIELGLRQPQHF.

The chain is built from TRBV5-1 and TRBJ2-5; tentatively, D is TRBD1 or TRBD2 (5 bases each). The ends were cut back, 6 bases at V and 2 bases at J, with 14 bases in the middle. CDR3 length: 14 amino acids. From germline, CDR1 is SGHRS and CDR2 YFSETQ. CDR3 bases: TGCGCCAGCACCACGGGACGGACACAAGAGACCCAGTACTTC. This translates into CASTTGRTQETQYF.

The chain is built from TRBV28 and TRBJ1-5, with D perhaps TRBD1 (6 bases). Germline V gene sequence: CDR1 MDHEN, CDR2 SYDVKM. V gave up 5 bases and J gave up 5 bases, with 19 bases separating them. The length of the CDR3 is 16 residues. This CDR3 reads CASSPWDMAGYQPQHF. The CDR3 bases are TGTGCCAGCAGTCCCTGGGACATGGCCGGTTATCAGCCCCAGCATTTT. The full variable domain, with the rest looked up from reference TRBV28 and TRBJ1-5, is DVKVTQSSRYLVKRTGEKVFLECVQDMDHENMFWYRQDPGLGLRLIYFSYDVKMKEKGDIPEGYSVSREKKERFSLILESASTNQTSMYLCASSPWDMAGYQPQHFGDGTRLSIL.

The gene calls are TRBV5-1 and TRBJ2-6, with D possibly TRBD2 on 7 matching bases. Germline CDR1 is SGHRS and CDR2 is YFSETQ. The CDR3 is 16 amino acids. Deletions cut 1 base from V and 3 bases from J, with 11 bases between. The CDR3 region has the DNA TGCGCCAGCAGCTTGTCAGGGGAGGGTGGGGCCAACGTCCTGACTTTC. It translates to CASSLSGEGGANVLTF.